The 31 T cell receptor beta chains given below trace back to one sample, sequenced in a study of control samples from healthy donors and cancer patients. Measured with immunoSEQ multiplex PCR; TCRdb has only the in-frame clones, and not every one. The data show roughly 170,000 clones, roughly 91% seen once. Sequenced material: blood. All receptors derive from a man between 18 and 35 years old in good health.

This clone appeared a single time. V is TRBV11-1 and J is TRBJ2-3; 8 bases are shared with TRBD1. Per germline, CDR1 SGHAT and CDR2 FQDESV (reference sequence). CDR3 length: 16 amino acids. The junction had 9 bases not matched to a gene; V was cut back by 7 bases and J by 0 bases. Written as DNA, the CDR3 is TGTGCCAGCACCCTTGACCGGGACAGGAGCACAGATACGCAGTATTTT. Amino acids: CASTLDRDRSTDTQYF.

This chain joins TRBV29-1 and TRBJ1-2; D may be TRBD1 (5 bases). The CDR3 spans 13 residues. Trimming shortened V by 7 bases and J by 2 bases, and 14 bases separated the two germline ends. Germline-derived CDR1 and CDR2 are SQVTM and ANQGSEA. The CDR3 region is CSAFGTGNYGYTF. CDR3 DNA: TGCAGCGCCTTCGGGACGGGAAACTATGGCTACACCTTC.

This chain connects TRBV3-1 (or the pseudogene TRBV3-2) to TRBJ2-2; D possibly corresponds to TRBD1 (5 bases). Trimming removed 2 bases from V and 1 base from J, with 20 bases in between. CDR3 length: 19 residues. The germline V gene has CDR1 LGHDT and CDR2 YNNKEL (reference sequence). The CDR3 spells CASSQYSPGPSLNTGELFF. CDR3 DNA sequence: TGTGCCAGCAGCCAATACTCTCCAGGGCCGTCACTGAACACCGGGGAGCTGTTTTTT.

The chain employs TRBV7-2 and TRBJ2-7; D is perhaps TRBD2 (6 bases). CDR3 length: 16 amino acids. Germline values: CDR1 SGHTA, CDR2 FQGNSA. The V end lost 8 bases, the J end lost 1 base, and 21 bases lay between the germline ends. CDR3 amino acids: CASGTEEGMGSYEQYF. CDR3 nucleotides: TGTGCCAGCGGAACGGAGGAGGGAATGGGTTCCTACGAGCAGTACTTC.

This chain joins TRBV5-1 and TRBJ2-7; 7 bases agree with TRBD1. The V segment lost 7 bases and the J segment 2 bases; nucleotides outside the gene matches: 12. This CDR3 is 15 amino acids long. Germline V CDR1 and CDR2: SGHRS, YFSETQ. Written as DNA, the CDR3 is TGCGCCAGCGCCCGGACGACAGGGATCCCCTACGAGCAGTACTTC. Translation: CASARTTGIPYEQYF.

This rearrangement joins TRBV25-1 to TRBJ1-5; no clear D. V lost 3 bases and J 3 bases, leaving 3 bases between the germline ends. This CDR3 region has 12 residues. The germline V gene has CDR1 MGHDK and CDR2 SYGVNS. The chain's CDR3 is CASSDDNQPQHF. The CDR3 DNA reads TGTGCCAGCAGTGACGACAATCAGCCCCAGCATTTT.

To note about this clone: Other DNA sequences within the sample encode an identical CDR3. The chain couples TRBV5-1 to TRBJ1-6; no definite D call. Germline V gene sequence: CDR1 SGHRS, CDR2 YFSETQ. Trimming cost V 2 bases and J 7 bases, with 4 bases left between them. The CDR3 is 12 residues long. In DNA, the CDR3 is TGCGCCAGCAGCTTAGGGAATTCACCCCTCCACTTT. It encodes CASSLGNSPLHF.

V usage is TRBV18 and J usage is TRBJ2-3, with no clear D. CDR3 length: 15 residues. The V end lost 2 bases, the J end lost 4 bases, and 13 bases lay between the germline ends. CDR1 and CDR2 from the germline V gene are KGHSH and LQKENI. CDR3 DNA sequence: TGTGCCAGCTCACCAGGTTCGACCGAGTCAGATACGCAGTATTTT. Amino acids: CASSPGSTESDTQYF. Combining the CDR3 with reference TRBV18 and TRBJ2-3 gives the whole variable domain NAGVMQNPRHLVRRRGQEARLRCSPMKGHSHVYWYRQLPEEGLKFMVYLQKENIIDESGMPKERFSAEFPKEGPSILRIQQVVRGDSAAYFCASSPGSTESDTQYFGPGTRLTVL.

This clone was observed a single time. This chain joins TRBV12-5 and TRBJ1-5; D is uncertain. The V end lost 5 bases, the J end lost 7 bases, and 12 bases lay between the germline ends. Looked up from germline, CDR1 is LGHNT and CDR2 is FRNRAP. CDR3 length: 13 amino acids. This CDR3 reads CASGPATGQPQHF. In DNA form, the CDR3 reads TGTGCTAGTGGTCCCGCGACCGGACAGCCCCAGCATTTT.

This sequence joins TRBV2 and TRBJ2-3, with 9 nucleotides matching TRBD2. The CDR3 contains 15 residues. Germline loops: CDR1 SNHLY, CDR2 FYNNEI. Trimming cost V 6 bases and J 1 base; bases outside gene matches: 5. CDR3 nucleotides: TGTGCCAGCAGGATCATAGCGGGGGGCACAGATACGCAGTATTTT. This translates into CASRIIAGGTDTQYF.

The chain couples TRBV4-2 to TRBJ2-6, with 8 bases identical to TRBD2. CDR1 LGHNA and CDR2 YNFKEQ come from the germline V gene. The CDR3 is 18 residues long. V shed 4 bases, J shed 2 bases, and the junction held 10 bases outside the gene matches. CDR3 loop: CASSLLGGAITGANVLTF. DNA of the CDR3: TGTGCCAGCAGCCTTCTCGGGGGGGCCATTACTGGGGCCAACGTCCTGACTTTC.

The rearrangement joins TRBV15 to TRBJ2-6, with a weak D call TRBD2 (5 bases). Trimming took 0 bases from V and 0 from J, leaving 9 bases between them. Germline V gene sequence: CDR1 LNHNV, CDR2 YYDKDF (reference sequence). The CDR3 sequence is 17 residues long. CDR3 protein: CATSRDLGVSGANVLTF. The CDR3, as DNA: TGTGCCACCAGCAGAGATCTCGGGGTCTCTGGGGCCAACGTCCTGACTTTC.

The CDR3 DNA reads TGTGCCAGCAGCTCTAAGAAGCGGGAAGACAATGAGCAGTTCTTC. As protein: CASSSKKREDNEQFF. V is TRBV5-4 and J is TRBJ2-1; 7 bases align to TRBD2. V lost 3 bases to trimming and J lost 5 bases; unmatched junction nucleotides: 8. The length of the CDR3 is 15 residues. Germline lookup yields CDR1 SGHNT and CDR2 YYREEE (reference sequence).

The CDR3 DNA is TGCGCCAGCAGCGACTCTAACTATGGCTACACCTTC. Amino acid sequence: CASSDSNYGYTF. The V gene is TRBV5-1, the J gene TRBJ1-2; the D is unclear. Germline CDR1 and CDR2: SGHRS and YFSETQ. The CDR3 contains 12 residues. Trimming shortened V by 4 bases and J by 0 bases, and 4 bases separated the two germline ends.

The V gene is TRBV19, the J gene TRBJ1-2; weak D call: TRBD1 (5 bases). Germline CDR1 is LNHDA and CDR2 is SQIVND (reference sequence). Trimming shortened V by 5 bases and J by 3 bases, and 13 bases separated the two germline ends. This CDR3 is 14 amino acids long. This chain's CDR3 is CASSSQGHDYGYTF. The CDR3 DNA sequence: TGTGCCAGTAGTTCCCAAGGACATGACTATGGCTACACCTTC.

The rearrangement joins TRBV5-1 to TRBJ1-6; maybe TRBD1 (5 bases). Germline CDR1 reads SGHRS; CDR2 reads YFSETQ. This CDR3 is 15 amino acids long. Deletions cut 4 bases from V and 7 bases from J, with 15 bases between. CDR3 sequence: CASSPGTPRNSPLHF. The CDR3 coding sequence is TGCGCCAGCAGCCCCGGGACCCCGCGGAATTCACCCCTCCACTTT.

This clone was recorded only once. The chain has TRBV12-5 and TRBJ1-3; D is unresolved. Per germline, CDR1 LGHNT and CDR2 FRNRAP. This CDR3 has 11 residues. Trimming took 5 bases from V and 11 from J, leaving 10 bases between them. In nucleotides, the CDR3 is TGTGCTAGTGGTCCCACCGCAGCCATATATTTT. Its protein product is CASGPTAAIYF.

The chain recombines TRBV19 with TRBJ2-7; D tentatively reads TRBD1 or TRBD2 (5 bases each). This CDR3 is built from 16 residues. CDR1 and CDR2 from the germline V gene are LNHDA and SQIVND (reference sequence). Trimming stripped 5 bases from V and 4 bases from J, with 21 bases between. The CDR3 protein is CASSASPSGTGYEQYF. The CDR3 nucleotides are TGTGCCAGTAGTGCCTCTCCCTCCGGGACGGGATACGAGCAGTACTTC.

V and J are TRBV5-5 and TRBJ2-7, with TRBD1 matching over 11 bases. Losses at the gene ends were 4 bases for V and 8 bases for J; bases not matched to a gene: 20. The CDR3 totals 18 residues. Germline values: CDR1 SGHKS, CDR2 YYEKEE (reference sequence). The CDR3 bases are TGTGCCAGCAGCCCCACCACCTCACTCGGACAGGGGGCGGGGAAGCAGTACTTC. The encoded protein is CASSPTTSLGQGAGKQYF.

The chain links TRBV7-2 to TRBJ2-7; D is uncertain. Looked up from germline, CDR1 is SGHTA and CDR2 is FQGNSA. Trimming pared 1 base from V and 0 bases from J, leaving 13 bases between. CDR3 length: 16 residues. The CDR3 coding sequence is TGTGCCAGCAGCTTAGAGGAGATCAAATACTCCTACGAGCAGTACTTC. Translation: CASSLEEIKYSYEQYF.

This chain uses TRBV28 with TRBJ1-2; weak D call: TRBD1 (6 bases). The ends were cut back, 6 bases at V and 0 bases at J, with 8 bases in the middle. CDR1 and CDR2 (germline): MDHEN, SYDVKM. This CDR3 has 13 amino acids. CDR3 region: CASRTGTNYGYTF. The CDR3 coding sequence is TGTGCCAGCAGGACAGGTACTAACTATGGCTACACCTTC.

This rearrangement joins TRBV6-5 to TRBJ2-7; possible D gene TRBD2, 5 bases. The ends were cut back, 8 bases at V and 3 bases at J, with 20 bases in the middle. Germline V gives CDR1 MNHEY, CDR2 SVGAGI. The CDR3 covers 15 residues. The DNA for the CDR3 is TGTGCCAGCCGCAACCTCGACGGGAATAGCTACGAGCAGTACTTC. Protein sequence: CASRNLDGNSYEQYF.

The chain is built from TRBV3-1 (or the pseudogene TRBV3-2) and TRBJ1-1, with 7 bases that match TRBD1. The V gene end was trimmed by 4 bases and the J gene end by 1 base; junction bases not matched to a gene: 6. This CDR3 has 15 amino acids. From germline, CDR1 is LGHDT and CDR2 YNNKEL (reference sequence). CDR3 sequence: CASSRRTGQNTEAFF. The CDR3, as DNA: TGTGCCAGCAGCCGCCGGACAGGACAGAACACTGAAGCTTTCTTT.

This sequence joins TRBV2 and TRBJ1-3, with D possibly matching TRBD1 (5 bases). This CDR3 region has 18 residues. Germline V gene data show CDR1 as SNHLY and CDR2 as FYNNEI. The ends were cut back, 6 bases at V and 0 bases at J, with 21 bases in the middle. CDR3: CASSSTDSDTNSGNTIYF. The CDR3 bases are TGTGCCAGCAGCTCGACAGATAGTGATACTAACTCTGGAAACACCATATATTTT.

The CDR3 DNA reads as TGTGCCAGCAGCTTAGAGGGCTCGTGGGCTGAAGCTTTCTTT. Its translation: CASSLEGSWAEAFF. The J gene is TRBJ1-1, the V gene TRBV7-8; D is unresolved. Trimming took 1 base from V and 6 from J, leaving 12 bases between them. The length of the CDR3 is 14 residues. Germline assignment: CDR1 SGHVS and CDR2 FQNEAQ.

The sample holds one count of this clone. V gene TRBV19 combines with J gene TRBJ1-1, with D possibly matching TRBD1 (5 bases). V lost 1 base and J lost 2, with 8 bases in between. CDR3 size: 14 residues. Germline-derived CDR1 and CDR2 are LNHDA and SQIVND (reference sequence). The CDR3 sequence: CASSIGQPNTEAFF. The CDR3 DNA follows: TGTGCCAGTAGTATAGGACAGCCTAACACTGAAGCTTTCTTT.

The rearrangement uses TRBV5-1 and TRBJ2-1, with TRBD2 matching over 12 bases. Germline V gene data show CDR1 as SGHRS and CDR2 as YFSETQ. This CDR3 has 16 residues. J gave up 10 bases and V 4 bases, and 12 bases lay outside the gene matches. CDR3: CASSSVLAGGPGEQFF. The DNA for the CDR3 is TGCGCCAGCAGCAGTGTTCTAGCGGGGGGGCCTGGGGAGCAGTTCTTC.

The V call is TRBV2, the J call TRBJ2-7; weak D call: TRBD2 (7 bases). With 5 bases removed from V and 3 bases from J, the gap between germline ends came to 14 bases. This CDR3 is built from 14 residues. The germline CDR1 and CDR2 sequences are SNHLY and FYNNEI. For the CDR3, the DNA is TGTGCCAGCAGTAACGGGGGGCCACACTACGAGCAGTACTTC. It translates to CASSNGGPHYEQYF.

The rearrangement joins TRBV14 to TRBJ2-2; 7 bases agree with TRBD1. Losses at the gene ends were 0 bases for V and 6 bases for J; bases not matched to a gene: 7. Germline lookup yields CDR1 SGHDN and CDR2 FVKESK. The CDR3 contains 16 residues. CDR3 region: CASSQDEGGDSGELFF. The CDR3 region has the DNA TGTGCCAGCAGCCAAGATGAAGGGGGCGATTCCGGGGAGCTGTTTTTT.

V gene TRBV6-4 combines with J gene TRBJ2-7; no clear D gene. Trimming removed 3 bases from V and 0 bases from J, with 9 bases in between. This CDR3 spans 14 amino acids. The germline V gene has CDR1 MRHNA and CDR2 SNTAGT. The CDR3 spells CASSEEASSYEQYF. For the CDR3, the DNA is TGTGCCAGCAGTGAGGAAGCCAGCTCCTACGAGCAGTACTTC.

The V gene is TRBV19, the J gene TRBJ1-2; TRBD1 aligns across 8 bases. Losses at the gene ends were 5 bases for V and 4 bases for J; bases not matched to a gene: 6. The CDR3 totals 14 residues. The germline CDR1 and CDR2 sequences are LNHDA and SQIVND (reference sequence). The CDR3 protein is CASSGGTGVYGYTF. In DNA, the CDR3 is TGTGCCAGTAGTGGCGGGACAGGTGTCTATGGCTACACCTTC.